These T cell receptor beta chains were read from a single sample in a study of blood T cell repertoires in COVID-19. Clones were sequenced by immunoSEQ multiplex PCR, and TCRdb holds only the in-frame ones, with some missing. The sample yields 180,000 or so clones, roughly three quarters seen once. The sequencing input was peripheral blood. The receptors were gathered from a woman between 50 and 59 years old with active or convalescent COVID-19. The CDR3 runs from the conserved cysteine through the conserved F or W. The D gene is left open where the match is weak. Some rows have no size entry. The others give once, few or many, or a class for an expanded clone.

v_call: TRBV11-2
d_call: TRBD2
clone_size: .
j_call: TRBJ2-1
cdr3_length: 18
cdr3_aa: CASSLGVAVRGVNNEQFF
cdr3_nt: TGTGCCAGCAGCTTAGGAGTGGCGGTGCGGGGGGTCAACAATGAGCAGTTCTTC

v_call: TRBV6-4
d_call: TRBD2
clone_size: .
j_call: TRBJ2-4
cdr3_length: 15
cdr3_aa: CASMIAGEGKNIQYF
cdr3_nt: TGTGCCAGCATGATAGCGGGAGAAGGCAAAAACATTCAGTACTTC

v_call: TRBV7-9
d_call: TRBD1
clone_size: .
j_call: TRBJ2-2
cdr3_length: 17
cdr3_aa: CASSLGAGGAGAGELFF
cdr3_nt: TGTGCCAGCAGCTTAGGAGCAGGGGGCGCGGGCGCCGGGGAGCTGTTTTTT

v_call: TRBV6-7
d_call: .
clone_size: .
j_call: TRBJ2-7
cdr3_length: 12
cdr3_aa: CASSYIAYEQYF
cdr3_nt: TGTGCCAGCAGTTATATCGCCTACGAGCAGTACTTC

v_call: TRBV19
d_call: TRBD1
clone_size: few
j_call: TRBJ2-7
cdr3_length: 14
cdr3_aa: CASSPRQGDREQYF
cdr3_nt: TGTGCCAGTAGTCCACGACAGGGGGATCGGGAGCAGTACTTC

v_call: TRBV29-1
d_call: TRBD2
clone_size: .
j_call: TRBJ2-2
cdr3_length: 15
cdr3_aa: CSVVAGTTNTGELFF
cdr3_nt: TGCAGCGTTGTAGCCGGGACTACGAACACCGGGGAGCTGTTTTTT

v_call: TRBV28
d_call: .
clone_size: .
j_call: TRBJ1-1
cdr3_length: 13
cdr3_aa: CASSDTGKMVAFF
cdr3_nt: TGTGCCAGCAGTGACACAGGGAAAATGGTGGCTTTCTTT

v_call: TRBV5-1
d_call: .
clone_size: .
j_call: TRBJ1-2
cdr3_length: 13
cdr3_aa: CASSFAGTNGYTF
cdr3_nt: TGCGCCAGCAGCTTTGCAGGAACCAACGGCTACACCTTC

v_call: TRBV7-2
d_call: TRBD2
clone_size: .
j_call: TRBJ2-1
cdr3_length: 18
cdr3_aa: CASSLVSASGGGGNEQFF
cdr3_nt: TGTGCCAGCAGCTTAGTCTCGGCTAGCGGGGGGGGTGGCAATGAGCAGTTCTTC

v_call: TRBV28
d_call: .
clone_size: .
j_call: TRBJ1-1
cdr3_length: 16
cdr3_aa: CASSSHQGRADTEAFF
cdr3_nt: TGTGCCAGCAGCTCCCACCAGGGGAGGGCGGACACTGAAGCTTTCTTT

v_call: TRBV6-5
d_call: TRBD1
clone_size: few
j_call: TRBJ2-7
cdr3_length: 14
cdr3_aa: CASRQEGQINEQYF
cdr3_nt: TGTGCCAGCAGACAAGAGGGACAGATCAACGAGCAGTACTTC

v_call: TRBV19
d_call: .
clone_size: .
j_call: TRBJ2-6
cdr3_length: 16
cdr3_aa: CASSSRGFSGANVLTF
cdr3_nt: TGTGCCAGTAGTTCAAGGGGTTTCTCTGGGGCCAACGTCCTGACTTTC

v_call: TRBV9
d_call: TRBD2
clone_size: once
j_call: TRBJ2-7
cdr3_length: 16
cdr3_aa: CASSVGGLAGVYEQYF
cdr3_nt: TGTGCCAGCAGCGTAGGAGGGCTAGCGGGAGTTTACGAGCAGTACTTC

v_call: TRBV15
d_call: .
clone_size: .
j_call: TRBJ2-7
cdr3_length: 14
cdr3_aa: CATSRAGERYEQYF
cdr3_nt: TGTGCCACCAGCAGAGCGGGAGAACGGTACGAGCAGTACTTC

v_call: TRBV2
d_call: .
clone_size: .
j_call: TRBJ1-2
cdr3_length: 13
cdr3_aa: CASSGESNYGYTF
cdr3_nt: TGTGCCAGCAGTGGAGAATCCAACTATGGCTACACCTTC

v_call: TRBV9
d_call: TRBD2
clone_size: once
j_call: TRBJ2-5
cdr3_length: 16
cdr3_aa: CASSTGTSGGRETQYF
cdr3_nt: TGTGCCAGCAGCACAGGGACTAGCGGGGGGAGAGAGACCCAGTACTTC

v_call: TRBV18
d_call: .
clone_size: .
j_call: TRBJ2-5
cdr3_length: 15
cdr3_aa: CASSPQRTEQETQYF
cdr3_nt: TGTGCCAGCTCACCACAAAGGACAGAGCAAGAGACCCAGTACTTC

v_call: TRBV3-1/TRBV3-2
d_call: TRBD1
clone_size: .
j_call: TRBJ2-3
cdr3_length: 15
cdr3_aa: CASSQRDRGRNTQYF
cdr3_nt: TGTGCCAGCAGTCAGAGGGACAGGGGGCGAAATACGCAGTATTTT

v_call: TRBV7-8
d_call: .
clone_size: medium-sized
j_call: TRBJ2-3
cdr3_length: 16
cdr3_aa: CASSSEGGVFSDTQYF
cdr3_nt: TGTGCCAGCAGCTCCGAGGGCGGGGTGTTTTCAGATACGCAGTATTTT

v_call: TRBV19
d_call: TRBD2
clone_size: .
j_call: TRBJ2-1
cdr3_length: 19
cdr3_aa: CASKEVRTSGLAKVNEQFF
cdr3_nt: TGTGCCAGTAAGGAAGTAAGAACTAGCGGGCTGGCGAAGGTCAATGAGCAGTTCTTC

v_call: TRBV30
d_call: TRBD1
clone_size: .
j_call: TRBJ1-2
cdr3_length: 13
cdr3_aa: CAWSHGQGNGYTF
cdr3_nt: TGTGCCTGGAGTCACGGACAGGGTAATGGCTACACCTTC

v_call: TRBV21-1
d_call: .
clone_size: .
j_call: TRBJ1-2
cdr3_length: 17
cdr3_aa: CASSREDRGRINYGYTF
cdr3_nt: TGTGCCAGCAGCAGAGAGGACAGGGGACGCATAAACTATGGCTACACCTTC

v_call: TRBV19
d_call: TRBD1
clone_size: .
j_call: TRBJ1-2
cdr3_length: 15
cdr3_aa: CASSTLHRDSDGYTF
cdr3_nt: TGTGCCAGTAGTACACTACACCGGGACAGTGATGGCTACACCTTC

v_call: TRBV7-2
d_call: .
clone_size: .
j_call: TRBJ2-3
cdr3_length: 15
cdr3_aa: CASSLYGLEGDTQYF
cdr3_nt: TGTGCCAGCAGCTTATACGGCCTCGAGGGAGATACGCAGTATTTT

v_call: TRBV2
d_call: TRBD1
clone_size: .
j_call: TRBJ1-4
cdr3_length: 14
cdr3_aa: CASSLTGEEEKLFF
cdr3_nt: TGTGCCAGCAGCCTCACAGGGGAGGAAGAAAAACTGTTTTTT

v_call: TRBV2
d_call: .
clone_size: .
j_call: TRBJ1-1
cdr3_length: 14
cdr3_aa: CASSVADKPIEAFF
cdr3_nt: TGTGCCAGCAGTGTAGCGGACAAACCAATTGAAGCTTTCTTT

v_call: TRBV3-1/TRBV3-2
d_call: .
clone_size: .
j_call: TRBJ2-3
cdr3_length: 13
cdr3_aa: CASSQRSTDTQYF
cdr3_nt: TGTGCCAGCAGCCAACGTAGCACAGATACGCAGTATTTT

v_call: TRBV5-1
d_call: TRBD1
clone_size: .
j_call: TRBJ1-1
cdr3_length: 16
cdr3_aa: CASSKGTGVMNTEAFF
cdr3_nt: TGCGCCAGCAGCAAGGGGACAGGGGTCATGAACACTGAAGCTTTCTTT

v_call: TRBV7-3
d_call: TRBD1
clone_size: .
j_call: TRBJ2-7
cdr3_length: 15
cdr3_aa: CASSITGGQNYEQYF
cdr3_nt: TGTGCCAGCAGCATAACAGGGGGCCAAAACTACGAGCAGTACTTC

v_call: TRBV18
d_call: TRBD1
clone_size: .
j_call: TRBJ1-5
cdr3_length: 15
cdr3_aa: CASSPDRAVAQPQHF
cdr3_nt: TGTGCCAGCTCACCCGACAGGGCTGTTGCTCAGCCCCAGCATTTT

v_call: TRBV10-1
d_call: TRBD2
clone_size: few
j_call: TRBJ2-7
cdr3_length: 14
cdr3_aa: CASSESPCRGGFSF
cdr3_nt: TGCGCCAGCAGTGAGTCTCCGTGCCGGGGGGGTTTCTCCTTC

v_call: TRBV6-1
d_call: TRBD2
clone_size: few
j_call: TRBJ2-7
cdr3_length: 16
cdr3_aa: CASSAFSSGRVYEQYF
cdr3_nt: TGTGCCAGCAGTGCCTTTTCTAGCGGGAGGGTGTACGAGCAGTACTTC

v_call: TRBV6-5
d_call: .
clone_size: few
j_call: TRBJ2-1
cdr3_length: 13
cdr3_aa: CASTNPGNNEQFF
cdr3_nt: TGTGCCAGCACCAATCCAGGTAACAATGAGCAGTTCTTC

v_call: TRBV5-6
d_call: TRBD1
clone_size: .
j_call: TRBJ1-1
cdr3_length: 14
cdr3_aa: CASSRTGGNTEAFF
cdr3_nt: TGTGCCAGCAGCCGTACAGGGGGGAATACTGAAGCTTTCTTT

v_call: TRBV6-2/TRBV6-3
d_call: TRBD2
clone_size: .
j_call: TRBJ2-1
cdr3_length: 16
cdr3_aa: CASSYSGGSLGIEQFF
cdr3_nt: TGTGCCAGCAGTTACTCGGGCGGGAGCCTCGGAATTGAGCAGTTCTTC

v_call: TRBV18
d_call: TRBD1
clone_size: .
j_call: TRBJ1-4
cdr3_length: 16
cdr3_aa: CASSRDRVGTNEKLFF
cdr3_nt: TGTGCCAGCTCACGGGACAGGGTTGGAACTAATGAAAAACTGTTTTTT

v_call: TRBV10-3
d_call: .
clone_size: few
j_call: TRBJ2-7
cdr3_length: 14
cdr3_aa: CAISVGDKVYEQYF
cdr3_nt: TGTGCCATCAGTGTCGGAGATAAGGTCTACGAGCAGTACTTC

v_call: TRBV18
d_call: TRBD2
clone_size: .
j_call: TRBJ2-5
cdr3_length: 16
cdr3_aa: CASSPVAGGRAETQYF
cdr3_nt: TGTGCCAGCTCACCTGTAGCGGGAGGGCGTGCGGAGACCCAGTACTTC

v_call: TRBV28
d_call: TRBD1
clone_size: .
j_call: TRBJ1-2
cdr3_length: 15
cdr3_aa: CASSPPRTGKDGYTF
cdr3_nt: TGTGCCAGCAGTCCCCCCCGGACAGGAAAGGATGGCTACACCTTC

v_call: TRBV28
d_call: TRBD1
clone_size: few
j_call: TRBJ2-7
cdr3_length: 14
cdr3_aa: CASRNSGTGSEQYF
cdr3_nt: TGTGCCAGCCGCAATTCCGGGACAGGTTCGGAGCAGTACTTC

v_call: TRBV28
d_call: .
clone_size: .
j_call: TRBJ1-2
cdr3_length: 14
cdr3_aa: CASRPGHSNYGYTF
cdr3_nt: TGTGCCAGCAGACCCGGACACTCCAACTATGGCTACACCTTC

v_call: TRBV3-1/TRBV3-2
d_call: .
clone_size: .
j_call: TRBJ1-2
cdr3_length: 17
cdr3_aa: CASSQERVGGRSYGYTF
cdr3_nt: TGTGCCAGCAGCCAAGAGCGGGTCGGGGGACGGAGCTATGGCTACACCTTC

v_call: TRBV5-4
d_call: .
clone_size: .
j_call: TRBJ1-2
cdr3_length: 16
cdr3_aa: CASSLAVGGMGYGYTF
cdr3_nt: TGTGCCAGCAGCTTGGCCGTGGGAGGGATGGGCTATGGCTACACCTTC

v_call: TRBV2
d_call: .
clone_size: .
j_call: TRBJ2-6
cdr3_length: 16
cdr3_aa: CASSEERGPGANVLTF
cdr3_nt: TGTGCCAGCAGTGAAGAAAGGGGTCCTGGGGCCAACGTCCTGACTTTC

v_call: TRBV10-2
d_call: TRBD1
clone_size: .
j_call: TRBJ2-2
cdr3_length: 14
cdr3_aa: CASSETGATGELFF
cdr3_nt: TGCGCCAGCAGCGAGACAGGGGCAACCGGGGAGCTGTTTTTT

v_call: TRBV12-3/TRBV12-4
d_call: TRBD1
clone_size: .
j_call: TRBJ1-2
cdr3_length: 12
cdr3_aa: CASSVQGNGYTF
cdr3_nt: TGTGCCAGCAGTGTACAGGGGAATGGCTACACCTTC

v_call: TRBV6-1
d_call: TRBD1
clone_size: .
j_call: TRBJ2-7
cdr3_length: 16
cdr3_aa: CASSESSGTGNYEQYF
cdr3_nt: TGTGCCAGCAGTGAATCATCCGGGACAGGGAACTACGAGCAGTACTTC

v_call: TRBV28
d_call: .
clone_size: .
j_call: TRBJ1-4
cdr3_length: 12
cdr3_aa: CASGAGNEKLFF
cdr3_nt: TGTGCCAGCGGGGCGGGAAATGAAAAACTGTTTTTT

v_call: TRBV6-5
d_call: .
clone_size: few
j_call: TRBJ2-3
cdr3_length: 13
cdr3_aa: CASRAQGKDTQYF
cdr3_nt: TGTGCCAGCAGGGCCCAGGGGAAAGATACGCAGTATTTT

v_call: TRBV28
d_call: TRBD2
clone_size: .
j_call: TRBJ2-3
cdr3_length: 15
cdr3_aa: CASRRTSGRGDTQYF
cdr3_nt: TGTGCCAGCAGACGTACTAGCGGGAGAGGAGATACGCAGTATTTT

v_call: TRBV24-1
d_call: .
clone_size: .
j_call: TRBJ2-5
cdr3_length: 12
cdr3_aa: CATSDPQETQYF
cdr3_nt: TGTGCCACCAGTGATCCCCAGGAGACCCAGTACTTC

v_call: TRBV29-1
d_call: TRBD1
clone_size: .
j_call: TRBJ2-2
cdr3_length: 13
cdr3_aa: CSAQGVKTGELFF
cdr3_nt: TGCAGCGCACAGGGGGTTAAGACCGGGGAGCTGTTTTTT

v_call: TRBV5-8
d_call: .
clone_size: .
j_call: TRBJ2-4
cdr3_length: 17
cdr3_aa: CASSQHRGQLAKNIQYF
cdr3_nt: TGTGCCAGCAGCCAGCACCGTGGACAGTTAGCCAAAAACATTCAGTACTTC

v_call: TRBV9
d_call: TRBD2
clone_size: once
j_call: TRBJ2-3
cdr3_length: 14
cdr3_aa: CASRAGGLTDTQYF
cdr3_nt: TGTGCCAGCAGAGCGGGGGGGCTAACAGATACGCAGTATTTT

v_call: TRBV27
d_call: TRBD1
clone_size: .
j_call: TRBJ1-2
cdr3_length: 15
cdr3_aa: CASSLSGTGSYGYTF
cdr3_nt: TGTGCCAGCAGTTTATCGGGGACAGGGTCCTATGGCTACACCTTC

v_call: TRBV7-2
d_call: TRBD2
clone_size: .
j_call: TRBJ2-1
cdr3_length: 14
cdr3_aa: CASSLGGRAGEQFF
cdr3_nt: TGTGCCAGCAGCTTAGGCGGGAGGGCGGGGGAGCAGTTCTTC

v_call: TRBV6-6
d_call: .
clone_size: once
j_call: TRBJ1-2
cdr3_length: 14
cdr3_aa: CASSYGPERDGYTF
cdr3_nt: TGTGCCAGCAGTTACGGGCCGGAACGAGATGGCTACACCTTC

v_call: TRBV5-6
d_call: .
clone_size: .
j_call: TRBJ2-1
cdr3_length: 13
cdr3_aa: CASSFLGSNEQFF
cdr3_nt: TGTGCCAGCAGCTTCCTAGGGAGTAATGAGCAGTTCTTC

v_call: TRBV19
d_call: .
clone_size: .
j_call: TRBJ2-1
cdr3_length: 15
cdr3_aa: CASSIRGEQHNEQFF
cdr3_nt: TGTGCCAGTAGTATCAGGGGGGAACAGCACAATGAGCAGTTCTTC